These T cell receptor beta chains were read from a single sample in a study of memory CD4+ T cells and cytomegalovirus serostatus. Measured with immunoSEQ multiplex PCR; TCRdb has only the in-frame clones, and not every one. The sample contains just under 40,000 clones, 78% of which appear only once. Sample: memory CD4+ T cells from blood. Source of these receptors: an adult in good health and CMV-seronegative. Both conserved end residues are part of each CDR3. The D gene is left open where the match is weak. Size tells how often a clone was seen (once, few, many) or the class of an expanded clone, and some rows leave it out.

clone size: -
CDR3 length: 13
J gene: TRBJ1-5
V gene: TRBV6-1
D gene: -
CDR3 protein: CASSAGEYQPQHF
CDR3 DNA: TGTGCCAGCAGTGCAGGGGAGTATCAGCCCCAGCATTTT

clone size: -
CDR3 length: 14
J gene: TRBJ1-1
V gene: TRBV6-1
D gene: -
CDR3 protein: CASSGASQGTEAFF
CDR3 DNA: TGTGCCAGCAGTGGGGCCTCCCAGGGGACTGAAGCTTTCTTT

clone size: few
CDR3 length: 12
J gene: TRBJ1-1
V gene: TRBV27
D gene: -
CDR3 protein: CASSPYGREAFF
CDR3 DNA: TGTGCCAGCAGCCCCTATGGGCGTGAAGCTTTCTTT

clone size: -
CDR3 length: 16
J gene: TRBJ2-7
V gene: TRBV11-3
D gene: -
CDR3 protein: CASSLDGQQGRNEQYF
CDR3 DNA: TGTGCCAGCAGCTTAGATGGTCAGCAGGGGCGGAACGAGCAGTACTTC

clone size: -
CDR3 length: 14
J gene: TRBJ1-1
V gene: TRBV4-2
D gene: TRBD1
CDR3 protein: CASSPQGMNTEAFF
CDR3 DNA: TGTGCCAGCAGCCCACAGGGGATGAACACTGAAGCTTTCTTT

clone size: -
CDR3 length: 16
J gene: TRBJ2-3
V gene: TRBV5-1
D gene: TRBD2
CDR3 protein: CASSLASSGGKDTQYF
CDR3 DNA: TGCGCCAGCAGCTTGGCCTCTAGCGGGGGGAAAGATACGCAGTATTTT

clone size: -
CDR3 length: 17
J gene: TRBJ2-5
V gene: TRBV25-1
D gene: TRBD2
CDR3 protein: CASSRRAGGSIGETQYF
CDR3 DNA: TGTGCCAGCAGCCGGAGGGCGGGGGGATCGATAGGAGAGACCCAGTACTTC

clone size: -
CDR3 length: 11
J gene: TRBJ2-5
V gene: TRBV29-1
D gene: -
CDR3 protein: CSVTAGETQYF
CDR3 DNA: TGCAGCGTTACTGCGGGGGAGACCCAGTACTTC

clone size: -
CDR3 length: 13
J gene: TRBJ2-5
V gene: TRBV6-1
D gene: -
CDR3 protein: CASSRVWGETQYF
CDR3 DNA: TGTGCCAGCAGTCGAGTTTGGGGAGAGACCCAGTACTTC

clone size: -
CDR3 length: 15
J gene: TRBJ1-2
V gene: TRBV18
D gene: -
CDR3 protein: CASSPRQDANYGYTF
CDR3 DNA: TGTGCCAGCTCACCTCGACAGGACGCTAACTATGGCTACACCTTC

clone size: -
CDR3 length: 15
J gene: TRBJ1-2
V gene: TRBV5-1
D gene: -
CDR3 protein: CASRTGGEGSYGYTF
CDR3 DNA: TGCGCCAGCAGGACGGGCGGAGAGGGATCCTATGGCTACACCTTC

clone size: -
CDR3 length: 15
J gene: TRBJ2-7
V gene: TRBV6-5
D gene: -
CDR3 protein: CASSPGLPNSYEQYF
CDR3 DNA: TGTGCCAGCAGTCCCGGGCTACCAAACTCCTACGAGCAGTACTTC

clone size: few
CDR3 length: 13
J gene: TRBJ1-2
V gene: TRBV30
D gene: -
CDR3 protein: CAWSGQLNYGYTF
CDR3 DNA: TGTGCCTGGAGTGGGCAGCTAAACTATGGCTACACCTTC

clone size: -
CDR3 length: 17
J gene: TRBJ1-1
V gene: TRBV7-3
D gene: TRBD1
CDR3 protein: CASSLSRTGGPNTEAFF
CDR3 DNA: TGTGCCAGCAGCTTATCCCGGACAGGGGGCCCCAACACTGAAGCTTTCTTT

clone size: few
CDR3 length: 13
J gene: TRBJ2-7
V gene: TRBV6-1
D gene: -
CDR3 protein: CASRSQSTYEQYF
CDR3 DNA: TGTGCCAGCAGGAGCCAGTCTACCTACGAGCAGTACTTC

clone size: few
CDR3 length: 17
J gene: TRBJ1-1
V gene: TRBV5-4
D gene: TRBD1
CDR3 protein: CASSTDRLQGTNTEAFF
CDR3 DNA: TGTGCCAGCAGCACTGACCGCTTACAGGGGACGAACACTGAAGCTTTCTTT

clone size: -
CDR3 length: 14
J gene: TRBJ1-2
V gene: TRBV19
D gene: -
CDR3 protein: CASAFRHPNYGYTF
CDR3 DNA: TGTGCCAGTGCCTTCCGACACCCTAACTATGGCTACACCTTC

clone size: -
CDR3 length: 15
J gene: TRBJ2-7
V gene: TRBV29-1
D gene: TRBD1
CDR3 protein: CSVEDRQGARYEQYF
CDR3 DNA: TGCAGCGTTGAAGATCGGCAGGGGGCTAGGTACGAGCAGTACTTC

clone size: -
CDR3 length: 16
J gene: TRBJ2-3
V gene: TRBV14
D gene: -
CDR3 protein: CASSQDSLFHGYTQYF
CDR3 DNA: TGTGCCAGCAGCCAAGATTCCCTGTTCCACGGGTATACGCAGTATTTT

clone size: -
CDR3 length: 15
J gene: TRBJ1-1
V gene: TRBV19
D gene: TRBD1
CDR3 protein: CASSMPGTGFTEAFF
CDR3 DNA: TGTGCCAGTAGTATGCCCGGGACAGGGTTCACTGAAGCTTTCTTT

clone size: -
CDR3 length: 13
J gene: TRBJ1-5
V gene: TRBV7-9
D gene: TRBD1
CDR3 protein: CASSFGQGGQRHF
CDR3 DNA: TGTGCCAGCAGCTTTGGACAGGGAGGCCAAAGGCATTTT

clone size: -
CDR3 length: 13
J gene: TRBJ2-7
V gene: TRBV2
D gene: TRBD1
CDR3 protein: CASTRTGSGEQYF
CDR3 DNA: TGTGCCAGCACCCGGACAGGATCAGGCGAGCAGTACTTC

clone size: -
CDR3 length: 13
J gene: TRBJ2-3
V gene: TRBV30
D gene: -
CDR3 protein: CAWNRDSTDTQYF
CDR3 DNA: TGTGCCTGGAATAGGGATAGCACAGATACGCAGTATTTT

clone size: -
CDR3 length: 17
J gene: TRBJ1-2
V gene: TRBV21-1
D gene: -
CDR3 protein: CASSKVGRPNINYGYTF
CDR3 DNA: TGTGCCAGCAGCAAAGTAGGGCGGCCGAATATTAACTATGGCTACACCTTC

clone size: few
CDR3 length: 12
J gene: TRBJ2-2
V gene: TRBV7-2
D gene: -
CDR3 protein: CASSLLTGELFF
CDR3 DNA: TGTGCCAGCAGCTTGCTAACCGGGGAGCTGTTTTTT

clone size: -
CDR3 length: 17
J gene: TRBJ1-2
V gene: TRBV5-1
D gene: -
CDR3 protein: CASSFTGAIGGLNGYTF
CDR3 DNA: TGCGCCAGCAGCTTTACAGGAGCAATTGGCGGTCTTAATGGCTACACCTTC

clone size: -
CDR3 length: 15
J gene: TRBJ1-5
V gene: TRBV19
D gene: -
CDR3 protein: CASSIYGNSNQPQHF
CDR3 DNA: TGTGCCAGTAGTATATATGGGAATAGCAATCAGCCCCAGCATTTT

clone size: few
CDR3 length: 14
J gene: TRBJ1-6
V gene: TRBV11-2
D gene: -
CDR3 protein: CASSLREGYSPLHF
CDR3 DNA: TGTGCCAGCAGCTTACGGGAGGGTTATTCACCCCTCCACTTT

clone size: -
CDR3 length: 15
J gene: TRBJ2-5
V gene: TRBV6-1
D gene: TRBD1
CDR3 protein: CASRALGTVQETQYF
CDR3 DNA: TGTGCCAGCAGAGCACTTGGGACAGTACAAGAGACCCAGTACTTC

clone size: once
CDR3 length: 14
J gene: TRBJ1-3
V gene: TRBV30
D gene: -
CDR3 protein: CAWTRLLSGNTIYF
CDR3 DNA: TGTGCCTGGACTAGACTCCTCTCTGGAAACACCATATATTTT

clone size: -
CDR3 length: 14
J gene: TRBJ1-1
V gene: TRBV7-9
D gene: -
CDR3 protein: CASSSSRGSTEAFF
CDR3 DNA: TGTGCCAGCAGCTCATCCAGGGGATCCACTGAAGCTTTCTTT